Below, 9 T cell receptor beta chains from the same sample are listed, as sequenced in a study of blood T cell repertoires in COVID-19. TCRdb keeps only in-frame clones here, not all; method: immunoSEQ multiplex PCR. The sample holds around 220,000 clones; roughly 84% are singletons and the top ten take 4%. Material: peripheral blood. These receptors were obtained from a woman in her thirties or forties with active or convalescent COVID-19.

In its sample, this clone was seen once. V gene TRBV2 combines with J gene TRBJ1-1; 12 nucleotides align to TRBD1. Trimming at V came to 7 bases and at J to 1 base, leaving 7 bases not matched to a gene. Germline CDR1 SNHLY, CDR2 FYNNEI. This CDR3 contains 16 residues. CDR3 sequence reads: CASTGTGGVANTEAFF. The CDR3 nucleotides read TGTGCCAGCACTGGGACAGGGGGCGTAGCGAACACTGAAGCTTTCTTT.

CDR3 loop: CASSAPGGQSEQYF. The DNA of the CDR3 is TGTGCCAGTAGTGCCCCCGGGGGTCAGAGCGAGCAGTACTTC. This chain joins TRBV19 and TRBJ2-7; tentatively, D is TRBD2 (6 bases). Germline loops: CDR1 LNHDA, CDR2 SQIVND (reference sequence). CDR3 length equals 14 residues. With 5 bases removed from V and 6 bases from J, the gap between germline ends came to 17 bases.

The chain is built from TRBV5-1 and TRBJ2-1; possible D gene TRBD2, 5 bases. The CDR3 totals 15 residues. The germline V and J ends were trimmed by 3 bases and 4 bases, with 14 bases remaining between them. CDR1 SGHRS and CDR2 YFSETQ come from the germline V gene. The DNA of the CDR3 is TGCGCCAGCAGCTCCTCGGGGTCTACTTACAATGAGCAGTTCTTC. Amino acids: CASSSSGSTYNEQFF.

This rearrangement joins TRBV11-3 to TRBJ2-1, with 7 bases identical to TRBD1. The CDR3 runs 19 residues. Unmatched junction bases numbered 24, after V lost 6 bases and J lost 7 bases. The germline CDR1 and CDR2 sequences are SGHNT and YENEEA. CDR3 coding DNA: TGTGCCAGCAGACACAAATCACGAGGAGCAGGGGGAATAATGAATGAGCAGTTCTTC. Amino acids: CASRHKSRGAGGIMNEQFF.

Within the sample, this clone is medium-sized. The rearrangement uses TRBV5-1 and TRBJ2-1; 7 bases are shared with TRBD1. V lost 3 bases, J lost 0 bases, and 6 bases stayed unmatched. Germline lookup yields CDR1 SGHRS and CDR2 YFSETQ. The CDR3 extends over 16 amino acids. CDR3 nucleotide sequence: TGCGCCAGCAGCTCGTACAGGGGAAGCTCCTACAATGAGCAGTTCTTC. Its protein is CASSSYRGSSYNEQFF.

The V and J genes are TRBV9 and TRBJ2-1; 13 positions match TRBD2. CDR3 size: 12 residues. V shed 5 bases, J shed 13 bases, and the junction held 3 bases outside the gene matches. The germline CDR1 and CDR2 sequences are SGDLS and YYNGEE. The chain's CDR3 is CASSGLAGEQFF. The CDR3 DNA reads as TGTGCCAGCAGTGGACTAGCGGGGGAACAGTTCTTC. The full variable domain, in which reference TRBV9 and TRBJ2-1 provide the parts outside the CDR3, is DSGVTQTPKHLITATGQRVTLRCSPRSGDLSVYWYQQSLDQGLQFLIQYYNGEERAKGNILERFSAQQFPDLHSELNLSSLELGDSALYFCASSGLAGEQFFGPGTRLTVL.

The rearrangement links TRBV4-1 to TRBJ1-3; D uncertain. The V end lost 0 bases, the J end lost 1 base, and 13 bases lay between the germline ends. The CDR3 loop spans 17 amino acids. CDR1 and CDR2 (germline): MGHRA, YSYEKL. The CDR3 loop is CASSQDPGRGSGNTIYF. In DNA, the CDR3 is TGCGCCAGCAGCCAAGATCCGGGGAGAGGGTCTGGAAACACCATATATTTT.

The V and J genes are TRBV28 and TRBJ1-1, with 7 bases matching TRBD1. The V gene end was trimmed by 8 bases and the J gene end by 1 base; junction bases not matched to a gene: 22. The germline gives CDR1 MDHEN, CDR2 SYDVKM. This CDR3 has 19 residues. The CDR3 DNA sequence: TGTGCCAGCGTCAATACGCCCGGGACAGAAACCCGACGGAACACTGAAGCTTTCTTT. This codes for CASVNTPGTETRRNTEAFF. Drawing the rest from reference TRBV28 and TRBJ1-1, the complete variable domain is DVKVTQSSRYLVKRTGEKVFLECVQDMDHENMFWYRQDPGLGLRLIYFSYDVKMKEKGDIPEGYSVSREKKERFSLILESASTNQTSMYLCASVNTPGTETRRNTEAFFGQGTRLTVV.

The chain recombines TRBV5-4 with TRBJ2-3; D remains unclear. The CDR3 covers 15 residues. The germline V gene has CDR1 SGHNT and CDR2 YYREEE (reference sequence). V lost 1 base and J 0 bases, leaving 9 bases between the germline ends. The CDR3 coding sequence is TGTGCCAGCAGCTTGACCCGACAAAGCACAGATACGCAGTATTTT. Translation gives CASSLTRQSTDTQYF.